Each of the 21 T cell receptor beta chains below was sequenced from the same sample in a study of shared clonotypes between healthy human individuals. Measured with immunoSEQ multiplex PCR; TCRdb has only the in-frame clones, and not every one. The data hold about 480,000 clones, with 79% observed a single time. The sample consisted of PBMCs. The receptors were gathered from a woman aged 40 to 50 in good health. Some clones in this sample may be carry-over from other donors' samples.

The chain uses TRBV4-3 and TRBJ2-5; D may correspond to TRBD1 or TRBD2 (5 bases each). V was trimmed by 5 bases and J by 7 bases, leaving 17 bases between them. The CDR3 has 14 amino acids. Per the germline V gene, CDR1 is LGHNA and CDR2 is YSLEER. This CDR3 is CASSSGTGRGTQYF. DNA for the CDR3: TGCGCCAGCAGCTCCGGGACGGGCCGAGGGACCCAGTACTTC.

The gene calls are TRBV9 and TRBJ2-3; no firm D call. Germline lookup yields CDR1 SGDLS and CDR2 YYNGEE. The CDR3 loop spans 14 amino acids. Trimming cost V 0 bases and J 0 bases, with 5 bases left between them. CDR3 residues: CASSVEPSTDTQYF. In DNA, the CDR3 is TGTGCCAGCAGCGTAGAGCCTAGCACAGATACGCAGTATTTT.

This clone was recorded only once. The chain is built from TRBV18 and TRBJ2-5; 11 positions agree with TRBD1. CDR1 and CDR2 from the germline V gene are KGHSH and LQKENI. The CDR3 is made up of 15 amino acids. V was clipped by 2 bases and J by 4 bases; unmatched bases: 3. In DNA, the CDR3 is TGTGCCAGCTCACCAGGACAGGGGGCGGGAGAGACCCAGTACTTC. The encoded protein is CASSPGQGAGETQYF.

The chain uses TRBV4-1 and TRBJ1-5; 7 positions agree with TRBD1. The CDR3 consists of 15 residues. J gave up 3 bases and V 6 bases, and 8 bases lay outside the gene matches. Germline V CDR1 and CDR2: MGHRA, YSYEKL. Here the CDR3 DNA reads TGCGCCAGCAGGCCATCGGGGACAGACAATCAGCCCCAGCATTTT. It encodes CASRPSGTDNQPQHF.

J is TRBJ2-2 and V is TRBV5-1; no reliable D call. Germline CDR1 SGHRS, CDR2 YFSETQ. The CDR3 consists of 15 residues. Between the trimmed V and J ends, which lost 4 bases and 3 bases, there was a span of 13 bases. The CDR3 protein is CASSPGLPDTGELFF. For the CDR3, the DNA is TGCGCCAGCAGCCCGGGTCTCCCGGACACCGGGGAGCTGTTTTTT. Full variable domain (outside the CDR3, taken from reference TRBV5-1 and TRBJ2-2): KAGVTQTPRYLIKTRGQQVTLSCSPISGHRSVSWYQQTPGQGLQFLFEYFSETQRNKGNFPGRFSGRQFSNSRSEMNVSTLELGDSALYLCASSPGLPDTGELFFGEGSRLTVL.

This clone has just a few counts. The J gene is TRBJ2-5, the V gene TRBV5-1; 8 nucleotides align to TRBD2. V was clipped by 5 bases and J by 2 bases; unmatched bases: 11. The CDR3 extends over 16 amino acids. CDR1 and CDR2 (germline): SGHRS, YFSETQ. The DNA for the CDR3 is TGCGCCAGCAGGCTCGAGGGGAGCGGGGGACAAGAGACCCAGTACTTC. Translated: CASRLEGSGGQETQYF.

The CDR3, as DNA: TGTGCCTGGAGGTTGGGGACTTACGGGAATGAGCAGTTCTTC. Its protein product is CAWRLGTYGNEQFF. The chain employs TRBV30 and TRBJ2-1; D possibly corresponds to TRBD2 (6 bases). The CDR3 is 14 residues long. V was pared by 3 bases and J by 7 bases, with 16 bases between. Germline V lookup: CDR1 GTSNPN, CDR2 SVGIG (reference sequence).

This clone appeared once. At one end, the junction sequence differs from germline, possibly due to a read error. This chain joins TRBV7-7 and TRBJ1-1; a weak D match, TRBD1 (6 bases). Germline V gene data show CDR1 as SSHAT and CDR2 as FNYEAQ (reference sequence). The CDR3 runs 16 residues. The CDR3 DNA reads TGTGCTAGCAGCTTACAAAGCGGCGGGGGCGCGACTGAAGCTTTCTTT. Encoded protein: CASSLQSGGGATEAFF.

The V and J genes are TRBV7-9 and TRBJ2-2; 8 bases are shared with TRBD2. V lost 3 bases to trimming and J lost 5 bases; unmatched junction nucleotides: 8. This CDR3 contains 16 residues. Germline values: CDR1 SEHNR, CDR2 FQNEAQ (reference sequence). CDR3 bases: TGTGCCAGCAGCTTGAGCGGGAGATTAGGTACCGGGGAGCTGTTTTTT. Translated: CASSLSGRLGTGELFF.

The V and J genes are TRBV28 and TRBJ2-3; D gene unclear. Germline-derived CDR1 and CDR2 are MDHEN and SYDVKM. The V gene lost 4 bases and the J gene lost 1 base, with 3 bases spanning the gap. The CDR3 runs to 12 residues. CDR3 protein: CASSSRTDTQYF. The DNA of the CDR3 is TGTGCCAGCAGTTCCCGCACAGATACGCAGTATTTT.

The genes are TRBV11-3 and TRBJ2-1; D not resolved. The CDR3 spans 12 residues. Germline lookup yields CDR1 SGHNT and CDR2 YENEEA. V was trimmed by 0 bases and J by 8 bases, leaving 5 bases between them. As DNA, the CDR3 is TGTGCCAGCAGCTTAGAGGGTTATGAGCAGTTCTTC. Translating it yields CASSLEGYEQFF. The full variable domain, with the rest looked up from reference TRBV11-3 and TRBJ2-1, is EAGVVQSPRYKIIEKKQPVAFWCNPISGHNTLYWYLQNLGQGPELLIRYENEEAVDDSQLPKDRFSAERLKGVDSTLKIQPAELGDSAVYLCASSLEGYEQFFGPGTRLTVL.

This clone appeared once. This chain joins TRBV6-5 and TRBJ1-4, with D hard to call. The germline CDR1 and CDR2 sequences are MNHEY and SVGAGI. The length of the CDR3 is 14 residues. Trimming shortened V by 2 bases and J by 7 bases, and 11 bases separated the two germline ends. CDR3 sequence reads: CASSYRALSEKLFF. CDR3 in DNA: TGTGCCAGCAGTTACCGGGCCCTGAGTGAAAAACTGTTTTTT.

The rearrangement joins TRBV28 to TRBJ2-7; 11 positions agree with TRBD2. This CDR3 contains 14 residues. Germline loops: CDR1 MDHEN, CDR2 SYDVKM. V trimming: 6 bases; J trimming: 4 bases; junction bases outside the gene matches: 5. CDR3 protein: CASSLAGGVYEQYF. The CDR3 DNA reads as TGTGCCAGCAGCTTAGCGGGAGGGGTTTACGAGCAGTACTTC.

CDR3: CASSFGGLSSYNEQFF. The CDR3 region has the DNA TGTGCCAGCAGTTTCGGTGGATTGAGCTCCTACAATGAGCAGTTCTTC. The V and J genes are TRBV27 and TRBJ2-1; D unclear. Germline values: CDR1 MNHEY, CDR2 SMNVEV (reference sequence). The CDR3 length is 16 residues. Trimming took 3 bases from V and 0 from J, leaving 12 bases between them.

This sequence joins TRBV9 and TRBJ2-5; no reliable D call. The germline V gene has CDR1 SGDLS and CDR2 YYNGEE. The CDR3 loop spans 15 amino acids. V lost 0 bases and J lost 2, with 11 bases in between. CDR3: CASSVGRPAQETQYF. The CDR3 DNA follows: TGTGCCAGCAGCGTAGGAAGGCCAGCACAAGAGACCCAGTACTTC.

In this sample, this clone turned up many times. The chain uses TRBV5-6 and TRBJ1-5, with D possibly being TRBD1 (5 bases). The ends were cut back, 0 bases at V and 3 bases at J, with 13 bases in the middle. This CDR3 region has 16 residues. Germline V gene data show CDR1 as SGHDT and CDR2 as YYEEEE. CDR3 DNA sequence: TGTGCCAGCAGCTTGGATGGGGGATCGATCAATCAGCCCCAGCATTTT. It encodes CASSLDGGSINQPQHF. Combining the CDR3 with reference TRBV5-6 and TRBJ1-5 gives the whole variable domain DAGVTQSPTHLIKTRGQQVTLRCSPKSGHDTVSWYQQALGQGPQFIFQYYEEEERQRGNFPDRFSGHQFPNYSSELNVNALLLGDSALYLCASSLDGGSINQPQHFGDGTRLSIL.

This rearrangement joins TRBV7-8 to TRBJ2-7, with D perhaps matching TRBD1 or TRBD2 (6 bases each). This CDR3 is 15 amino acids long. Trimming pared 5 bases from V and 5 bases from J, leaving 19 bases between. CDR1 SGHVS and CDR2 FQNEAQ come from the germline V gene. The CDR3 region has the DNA TGTGCCAGCAGCGCAACCCGGGGGCCTAAGGACGAGCAGTACTTC. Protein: CASSATRGPKDEQYF.

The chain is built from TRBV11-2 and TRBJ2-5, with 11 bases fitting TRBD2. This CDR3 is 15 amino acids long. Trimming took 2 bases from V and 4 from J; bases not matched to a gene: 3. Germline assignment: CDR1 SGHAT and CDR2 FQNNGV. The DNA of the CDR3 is TGTGCCAGCAGCTTAACTAGCGGGAGAACAGAGACCCAGTACTTC. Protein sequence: CASSLTSGRTETQYF. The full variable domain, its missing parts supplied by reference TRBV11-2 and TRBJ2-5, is EAGVAQSPRYKIIEKRQSVAFWCNPISGHATLYWYQQILGQGPKLLIQFQNNGVVDDSQLPKDRFSAERLKGVDSTLKIQPAKLEDSAVYLCASSLTSGRTETQYFGPGTRLLVL.

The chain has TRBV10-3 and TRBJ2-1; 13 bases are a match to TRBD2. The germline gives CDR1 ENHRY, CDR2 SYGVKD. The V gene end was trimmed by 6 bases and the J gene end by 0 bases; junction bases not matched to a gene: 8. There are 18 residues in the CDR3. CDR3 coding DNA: TGTGCCATCAGGAACGGGACTAGCGGGGTTAGCTCCTACAATGAGCAGTTCTTC. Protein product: CAIRNGTSGVSSYNEQFF.

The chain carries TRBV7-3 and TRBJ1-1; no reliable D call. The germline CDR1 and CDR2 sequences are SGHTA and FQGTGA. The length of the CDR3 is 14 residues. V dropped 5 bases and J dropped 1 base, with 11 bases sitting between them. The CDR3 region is CASSLHPSNTEAFF. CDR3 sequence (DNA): TGTGCCAGCAGCCTCCACCCGTCGAACACTGAAGCTTTCTTT. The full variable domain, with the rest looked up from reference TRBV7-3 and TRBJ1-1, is GAGVSQTPSNKVTEKGKYVELRCDPISGHTALYWYRQSLGQGPEFLIYFQGTGAADDSGLPNDRFFAVRPEGSVSTLKIQRTERGDSAVYLCASSLHPSNTEAFFGQGTRLTVV.

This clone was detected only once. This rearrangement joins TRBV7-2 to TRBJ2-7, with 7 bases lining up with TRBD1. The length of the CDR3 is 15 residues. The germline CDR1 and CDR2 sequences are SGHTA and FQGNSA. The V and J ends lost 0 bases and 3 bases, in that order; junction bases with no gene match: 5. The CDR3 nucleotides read TGTGCCAGCAGCTTAGCATCTCAGGGGGTCTACGAGCAGTACTTC. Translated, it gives CASSLASQGVYEQYF.